The clone carrying this T cell receptor (beta chain) was picked up a small number of times. This sample is part of a study of OX40 agonist ivuxolimab in advanced cancers. Repertoires were generated with immunoSEQ multiplex PCR, while TCRdb's copy carries only in-frame clones and drops some. The repertoire holds more than 55,000 clones, with 82% as singletons. The CDR3 sequence is 15 residues long. Trimming took off 0 bases at V and 5 bases at J, with 13 bases between the two ends. The germline V gene has CDR1 SGHDT and CDR2 YYEEEE. The source is an adult with an advanced solid tumor such as melanoma, head and neck, liver or kidney cancer. The chain uses TRBV5-6 and TRBJ2-3, with TRBD1 as a possible D gene (6 bases). The sample was CD4+ or CD8+ T cells sorted from blood, taken in a trial of the OX40 agonist ivuxolimab. In DNA form, the CDR3 reads TGTGCCAGCAGCTTGGCAGGGGTAGGTGTAGATACGCAGTATTTT. Translated, it gives CASSLAGVGVDTQYF. The complete variable domain, with remaining parts taken from reference TRBV5-6 and TRBJ2-3, reads DAGVTQSPTHLIKTRGQQVTLRCSPKSGHDTVSWYQQALGQGPQFIFQYYEEEERQRGNFPDRFSGHQFPNYSSELNVNALLLGDSALYLCASSLAGVGVDTQYFGPGTRLTVL.